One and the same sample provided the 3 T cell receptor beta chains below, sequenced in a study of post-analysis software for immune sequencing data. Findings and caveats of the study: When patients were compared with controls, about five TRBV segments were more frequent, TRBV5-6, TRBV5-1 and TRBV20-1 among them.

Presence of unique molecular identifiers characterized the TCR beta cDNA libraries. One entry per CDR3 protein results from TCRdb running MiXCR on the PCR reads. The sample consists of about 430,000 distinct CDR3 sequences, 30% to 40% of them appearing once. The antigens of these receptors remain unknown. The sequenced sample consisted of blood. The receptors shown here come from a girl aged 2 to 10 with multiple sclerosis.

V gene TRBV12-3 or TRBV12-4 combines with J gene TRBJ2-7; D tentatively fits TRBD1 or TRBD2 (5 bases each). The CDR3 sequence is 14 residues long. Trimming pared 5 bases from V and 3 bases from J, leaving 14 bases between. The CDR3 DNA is TGTGCCAGCAGTCTCTCGGGACGCCGCTACGAGCAGTACTTC. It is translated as CASSLSGRRYEQYF.

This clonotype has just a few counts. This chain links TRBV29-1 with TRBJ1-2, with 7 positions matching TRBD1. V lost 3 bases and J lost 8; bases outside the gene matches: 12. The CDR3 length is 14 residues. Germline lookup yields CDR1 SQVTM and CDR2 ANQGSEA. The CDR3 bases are TGCAGCGTTGATGAGCTGGGCAGGGGGATCGGCTACACCTTC. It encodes CSVDELGRGIGYTF.

CDR3 DNA: TGCAGCGTGGATATCGGGAAATACTCCTACAATGAGCAGTACTTC. Amino acid sequence: CSVDIGKYSYNEQYF. The chain employs TRBV29-1 and TRBJ2-1; D might be TRBD2 (5 bases). The DNA end favors TRBJ2-7, so the J call may be wrong. Germline-derived CDR1 and CDR2 are SQVTM and ANQGSEA. The CDR3 covers 15 residues.